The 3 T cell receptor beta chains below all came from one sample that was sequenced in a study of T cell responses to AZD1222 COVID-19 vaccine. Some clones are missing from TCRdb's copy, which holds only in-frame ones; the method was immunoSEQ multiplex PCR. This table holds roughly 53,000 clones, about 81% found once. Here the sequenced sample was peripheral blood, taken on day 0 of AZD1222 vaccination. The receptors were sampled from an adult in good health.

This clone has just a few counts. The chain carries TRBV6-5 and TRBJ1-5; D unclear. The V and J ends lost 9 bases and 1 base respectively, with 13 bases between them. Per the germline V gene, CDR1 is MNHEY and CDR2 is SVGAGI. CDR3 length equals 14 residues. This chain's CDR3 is CASRKVGSNQPQHF. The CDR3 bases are TGTGCCAGTCGAAAGGTAGGGAGCAATCAGCCCCAGCATTTT.

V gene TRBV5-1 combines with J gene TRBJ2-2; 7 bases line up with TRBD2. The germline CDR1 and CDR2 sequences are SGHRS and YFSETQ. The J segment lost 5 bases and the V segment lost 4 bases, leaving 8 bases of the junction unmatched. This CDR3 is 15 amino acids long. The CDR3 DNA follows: TGCGCCAGCAGCGGGGACCTACTAGCGACCGGGGAGCTGTTTTTT. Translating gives CASSGDLLATGELFF.

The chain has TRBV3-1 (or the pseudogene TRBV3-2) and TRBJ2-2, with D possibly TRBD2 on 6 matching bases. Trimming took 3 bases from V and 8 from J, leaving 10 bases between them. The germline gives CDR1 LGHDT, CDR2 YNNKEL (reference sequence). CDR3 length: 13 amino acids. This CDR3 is CASSQASVGELFF. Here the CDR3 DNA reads TGTGCCAGCAGCCAGGCTAGCGTGGGGGAGCTGTTTTTT.